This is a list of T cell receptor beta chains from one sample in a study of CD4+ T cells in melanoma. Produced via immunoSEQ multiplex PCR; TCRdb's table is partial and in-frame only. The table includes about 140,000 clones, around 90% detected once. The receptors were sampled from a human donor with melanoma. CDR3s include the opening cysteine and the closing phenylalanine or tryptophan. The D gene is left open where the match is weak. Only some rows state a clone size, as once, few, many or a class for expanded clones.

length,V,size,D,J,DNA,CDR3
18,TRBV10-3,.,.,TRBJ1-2,TGTGCCATCAGTGAGTCATTGGGCGCCGGAAAAACGGGATATGGCTACACCTTC,CAISESLGAGKTGYGYTF
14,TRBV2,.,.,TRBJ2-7,TGTGCCAGCATGACTACCGGGACCTCCTCCGAGCAGTACTTC,CASMTTGTSSEQYF
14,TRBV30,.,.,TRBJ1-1,TGTGCCTGGAGGGCACTCGGGAGGTTCGATGAAGCTTTCTTT,CAWRALGRFDEAFF
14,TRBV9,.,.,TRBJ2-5,TGTGCCAGCAGCGTAGGGCGGTACCAAGAGACCCAGTACTTC,CASSVGRYQETQYF
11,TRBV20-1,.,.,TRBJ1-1,TGCAGTGCTAGAGATCGGACTGAAGCTTTCTTT,CSARDRTEAFF
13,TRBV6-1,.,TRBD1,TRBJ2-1,TGTGCCAGCAGTCCGGACAGGGTAAAGGGCGGATTCTTC,CASSPDRVKGGFF
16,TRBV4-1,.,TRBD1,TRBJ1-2,TGCGCCAGCAGCCAACAGGGACCGGGACAGAACTATGGCTACACCTTC,CASSQQGPGQNYGYTF
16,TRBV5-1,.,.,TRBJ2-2,TGCGCCAGCAGCCCCGGGATCCCGGGTGCCACCGGGGAGCTGTTTTTT,CASSPGIPGATGELFF
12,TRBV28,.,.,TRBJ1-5,TGTGCCAGCATGTCCAGGGCTCAGCCCCAGCATTTT,CASMSRAQPQHF
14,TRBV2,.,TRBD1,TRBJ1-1,TGTGCCAGCACGGGACAGATTATGAACACTGAAGCTTTCTTT,CASTGQIMNTEAFF
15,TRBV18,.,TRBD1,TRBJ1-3,TGTGCCAGCTCACCACGGACAGGGTGGGGAAACACCATATATTTT,CASSPRTGWGNTIYF
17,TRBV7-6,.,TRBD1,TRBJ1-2,TGTGCCAGCAGCTTAGGCATCGGGGAGGGGGCGCGCTATGGCTACACCTTC,CASSLGIGEGARYGYTF
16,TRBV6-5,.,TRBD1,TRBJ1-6,TGTGCCAGCAGTTACTCGGCCGCCAGGGGGCAATCACCCCTCCACTTT,CASSYSAARGQSPLHF
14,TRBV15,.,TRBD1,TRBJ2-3,TGTGCCACCAGCAGAGGTGGACAGGGAGATACGCAGTATTTT,CATSRGGQGDTQYF
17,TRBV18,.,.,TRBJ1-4,TGTGCCAGCTCACCAGTTGGACACCGGAGTTCTAATGAAAAACTGTTTTTT,CASSPVGHRSSNEKLFF
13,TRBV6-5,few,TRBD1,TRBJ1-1,TGTGCCAGCAGTCCTCGAGGGACAGTTGAAGCTTTCTTT,CASSPRGTVEAFF
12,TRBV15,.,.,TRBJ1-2,TGTGCCACCAGCACCGGGACCGCAAGCTACACCTTC,CATSTGTASYTF
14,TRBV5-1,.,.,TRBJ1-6,TGCGCCAGCACAGAGAGCTCCTATAATTCACCCCTCCACTTT,CASTESSYNSPLHF
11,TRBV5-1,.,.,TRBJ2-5,TGCGCCAGCACCTTTGAAGAGACCCAGTACTTC,CASTFEETQYF
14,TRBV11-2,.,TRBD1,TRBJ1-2,TGTGCCAGCAGCGCGACAGGGGGGCACTATGGCTACACCTTC,CASSATGGHYGYTF
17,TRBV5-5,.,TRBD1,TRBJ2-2,TGTGCCAGCAGCTTTCAACCGGGACAGGGTCGAACCGGGGAGCTGTTTTTT,CASSFQPGQGRTGELFF
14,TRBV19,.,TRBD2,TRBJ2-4,TGTGCCAGTAGCAGAAGCGGGGGGAAAAACATTCAGTACTTC,CASSRSGGKNIQYF
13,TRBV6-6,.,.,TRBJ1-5,TGTGCCAGCCGGACGGATAGCAATCAGCCCCAGCATTTT,CASRTDSNQPQHF
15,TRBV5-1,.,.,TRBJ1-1,TGCGCCAGCAGCTTGGCCCCGGCTCTGAACACTGAAGCTTTCTTT,CASSLAPALNTEAFF
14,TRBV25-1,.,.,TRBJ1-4,TGTGCCACCGGCACAGGGCGGGCTAATGAAAAACTGTTTTTT,CATGTGRANEKLFF
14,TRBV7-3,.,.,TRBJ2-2,TGTGCCAGCAGCCCTACAGAGAACACCGGGGAGCTGTTTTTT,CASSPTENTGELFF
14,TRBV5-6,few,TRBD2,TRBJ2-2,TGTGCCAGCAGCCCGACTAGCTTCACCGGGGAGCTGTTTTTT,CASSPTSFTGELFF
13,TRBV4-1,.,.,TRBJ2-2,TGCGCCAGCAGCCAAGAACGGGGCCGGGAGCTGTTTTTT,CASSQERGRELFF
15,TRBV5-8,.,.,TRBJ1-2,TGTGCCAGCAGCTTGGGTACGGGATTTCGGGCTGGCTACACCTTC,CASSLGTGFRAGYTF
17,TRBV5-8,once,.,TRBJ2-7,TGTGCCAGCAGCCCCAGCCCCGGACAGACCACACCCGGCGAGCAGTACTTC,CASSPSPGQTTPGEQYF
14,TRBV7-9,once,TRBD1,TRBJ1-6,TGTGCCAGCAGCTTAACAGGGGAACGTTCACCCCTCCACTTT,CASSLTGERSPLHF
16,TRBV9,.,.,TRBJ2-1,TGTGCCAGCAGCGACGGAGGGGGGGGGCGTAAAAATGAGCAGTTCTTC,CASSDGGGGRKNEQFF
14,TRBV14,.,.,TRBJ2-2,TGTGCCAGCAGCAGAGGGTTATACACCGGGGAGCTGTTTTTT,CASSRGLYTGELFF
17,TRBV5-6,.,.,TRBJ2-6,TGTGCCAGCAGCCGGACAGCTATACGCTCTGGGGCCAACGTCCTGACTTTC,CASSRTAIRSGANVLTF
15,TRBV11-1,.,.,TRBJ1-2,TGTGCCAGCAGCTTCGGGACCCGATCAAACTATGGCTACACCTTC,CASSFGTRSNYGYTF
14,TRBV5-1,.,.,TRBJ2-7,TGCGCCAGCAGCCTCCTCCCGGGACCTTACGAGCAGTACTTC,CASSLLPGPYEQYF
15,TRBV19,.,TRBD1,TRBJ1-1,TGTGCCAGTAGTATGAGGGACAGGGGGAACACTGAAGCTTTCTTT,CASSMRDRGNTEAFF
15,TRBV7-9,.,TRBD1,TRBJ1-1,TGTGCCAGCAGCTCCGGACTCAGGGGGGGGACTGAAGCTTTCTTT,CASSSGLRGGTEAFF
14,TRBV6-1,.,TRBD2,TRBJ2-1,TGTGCCAGCCTGCTAGCGGGGGGGTTCAATGAGCAGTTCTTC,CASLLAGGFNEQFF
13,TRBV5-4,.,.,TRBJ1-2,TGTGCCAGCAGCTTAGGGGGGCACTATGGCTACACCTTC,CASSLGGHYGYTF
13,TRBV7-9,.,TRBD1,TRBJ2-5,TGTGCCAGCAGCGCGACAGGGGAAGAGACCCAGTACTTC,CASSATGEETQYF
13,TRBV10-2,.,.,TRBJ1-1,TGCGCCAGTTCCTGGGGGAGGGACACTGAAGCTTTCTTT,CASSWGRDTEAFF
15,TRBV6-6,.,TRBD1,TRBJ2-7,TGTGCCAGCAGTCCACGACAGGGCGGATCCTACGAGCAGTACTTC,CASSPRQGGSYEQYF
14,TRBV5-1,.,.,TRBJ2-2,TGCGCCAGCAGCTTGGGGGGCCGGACCGGGGAGCTGTTTTTT,CASSLGGRTGELFF